This record concerns one TCR beta chain sequence. This record comes from a study of shared clonotypes between healthy human individuals. Trimming removed 4 bases at V and 7 bases at J, with 21 bases between. This CDR3 region has 15 residues. CDR1 is SGHNT, CDR2 YYREEE, per germline (reference sequence). The investigators split CD4+ cells into a CD45RA+ naive subset and a CD45RA-negative memory subset. The table came from immunoSEQ multiplex PCR; TCRdb's copy has only in-frame clones and leaves some out. Counted here are 2 million to 3 million clones, around nine tenths occurring once; the ten biggest clones make up roughly 0.15%.

This chain links TRBV5-4 with TRBJ2-7; D might be TRBD1 or TRBD2, each matching 5 bases. What was sequenced was naive CD4+ T cells sorted from blood. As for subset: CD45RA+ positively selected. The clonotype originates from a man aged 18 to 30 in good health. DNA of the CDR3: TGTGCCAGCAGCGGGGGAACGTGGGGAGTGGGAGAGCAGTACTTC. Translation gives CASSGGTWGVGEQYF.